This TCR beta chain was obtained from a study of T cells in Graves' hyperthyroidism and ophthalmopathy. Whole-study results and caveats: Most clonotypes expanded in the thyroid (above 0.001) were also present in blood.

This clonotype was detected a few times. The antigen is unknown. Researchers amplified the TCR beta CDR3 regions from RNA transcripts. Primed by the HTBI set, a first-round RT-PCR was run on the TCR CDR3. TCRdb passed the multiplex PCR reads through MiXCR, listing each CDR3 protein once. The sample carries about 640,000 distinct CDR3 sequences, 45% recorded once. This CDR3 has 11 amino acids. Germline V gene sequence: CDR1 SQVTM, CDR2 ANQGSEA. Trimming pared 4 bases from V and 1 base from J, leaving 4 bases between. Sequencing input: peripheral blood or thyroid tissue (not recorded which). The receptor comes from an adult man with Graves' disease, either hyperthyroidism or ophthalmopathy (not recorded which). The chain is built from TRBV29-1 and TRBJ2-5, with D uncertain. The CDR3 reads CSVGSQETQYF. Here the CDR3 DNA reads TGCAGCGTTGGGTCCCAAGAGACCCAGTACTTC.